Listed here are 30 T cell receptor beta chains from one sample, sequenced in a study of T cells after yellow fever vaccination. TCRdb reprocessed the 5' RACE reads with MiXCR, giving one entry per CDR3 protein. The table lists under 600,000 distinct CDR3 sequences, 13% of them singletons. The sample in question was PBMCs, obtained on the day of the yellow fever booster vaccination. Source of these receptors: a young man who received the YFV17D yellow fever vaccine.

This clonotype appeared many times. This chain links TRBV4-3 with TRBJ2-3; D is perhaps TRBD1 (5 bases). V lost 1 base to trimming and J lost 2 bases, with 13 bases between them. Germline V gives CDR1 LGHNA, CDR2 YSLEER. This CDR3 contains 16 residues. CDR3 nucleotide sequence: TGCGCCAGCAGCCAAGCGCAGGGCCGGTTCACAGATACGCAGTATTTT. This encodes CASSQAQGRFTDTQYF.

This rearrangement joins TRBV6-1 to TRBJ1-6, with a tentative D call TRBD1 (6 bases). Trimming took off 6 bases at V and 8 bases at J, with 14 bases between the two ends. The germline V gene has CDR1 MNHNS and CDR2 SASEGT. The CDR3 contains 14 residues. The CDR3 loop is CASSWGQGDSPLHF. CDR3 nucleotide sequence: TGTGCCAGCAGCTGGGGACAAGGCGATTCACCCCTCCACTTT.

V is TRBV4-3 and J is TRBJ2-5; unclear D gene. The germline V and J ends were trimmed by 0 bases and 0 bases, with 8 bases remaining between them. Germline V gene sequence: CDR1 LGHNA, CDR2 YSLEER. The CDR3 covers 15 residues. CDR3 amino acids: CASSQERMNQETQYF. The CDR3 region has the DNA TGCGCCAGCAGCCAAGAGAGAATGAACCAAGAGACCCAGTACTTC.

The V gene is TRBV3-1, the J gene TRBJ1-2; D gene unclear. This CDR3 contains 13 residues. Germline lookup yields CDR1 LGHDT and CDR2 YNNKEL (reference sequence). V lost 6 bases to trimming and J lost 3 bases, with 11 bases between them. The CDR3 protein is CASSPLPDYGYTF. DNA for the CDR3: TGTGCCAGCAGTCCTCTCCCAGACTATGGCTACACCTTC.

CDR3 coding DNA: TGTGCCAGCAGTTACCCACCGGCTTTCTTT. It translates to CASSYPPAFF. This chain uses TRBV6-5 with TRBJ1-1; unclear D gene. Trimming pared 2 bases from V and 11 bases from J, leaving 6 bases between. Germline CDR1 is MNHEY and CDR2 is SVGAGI. There are 10 residues in the CDR3.

The sample holds a few counts of this clonotype. The gene calls are TRBV1 and TRBJ2-1; the table's D call TRBD2 went unverified against the DNA. TRBV1 counts as a pseudogene. The CDR3 runs 20 residues. The CDR3 protein is CTSSQGGRLAGDFTYNEQFF. DNA for the CDR3: TGCACCAGCAGCCAAGGCGGGAGACTAGCGGGAGATTTTACCTACAATGAGCAGTTCTTC.

This clonotype turned up a few times. The chain employs TRBV7-2 and TRBJ1-5; D gene uncertain. The ends were cut back, 2 bases at V and 7 bases at J, with 9 bases in the middle. CDR1 is SGHTA and CDR2 is FQGNSA in the germline V gene. This CDR3 is 13 amino acids long. The CDR3: CASSLNSVQPQHF. The DNA of the CDR3 is TGTGCCAGCAGCTTAAATAGTGTGCAGCCCCAGCATTTT.

The V and J genes are TRBV5-1 and TRBJ1-2, with D perhaps TRBD1 (6 bases). CDR1 is SGHRS and CDR2 is YFSETQ in the germline V gene. The CDR3 runs to 15 residues. The germline V and J ends were trimmed by 3 bases and 3 bases, with 15 bases remaining between them. For the CDR3, the DNA is TGCGCCAGCAGCTCCGACATGGACAGCTACTATGGCTACACCTTC. Encoded protein: CASSSDMDSYYGYTF.

This clonotype was seen many times. The rearrangement uses TRBV6-5 and TRBJ2-7; the D gene is possibly TRBD2 (7 bases). The CDR3 is 14 amino acids. V was trimmed by 4 bases and J by 2 bases, leaving 12 bases between them. Germline CDR1 is MNHEY and CDR2 is SVGAGI. CDR3 sequence (DNA): TGTGCCAGCAGTTCGGGGGGCATAACCTACGAGCAGTACTTC. Translation gives CASSSGGITYEQYF.

V gene TRBV12-3 or TRBV12-4 combines with J gene TRBJ1-1; the D is unclear. The ends were cut back, 3 bases at V and 4 bases at J, with 12 bases in the middle. This CDR3 region has 14 residues. This CDR3 is CASSFRTTGTEAFF. The CDR3 DNA reads as TGTGCCAGCAGTTTTCGGACGACCGGCACTGAAGCTTTCTTT.

This chain uses TRBV5-5 with TRBJ1-4; unclear D gene. The CDR3 sequence is 15 residues long. Germline V gene lookup returns CDR1 SGHKS and CDR2 YYEKEE (reference sequence). The ends were cut back, 4 bases at V and 0 bases at J, with 10 bases in the middle. The CDR3: CASSPGAATNEKLFF. The DNA of the CDR3 is TGTGCCAGCAGCCCGGGAGCTGCAACTAATGAAAAACTGTTTTTT.

The chain uses TRBV29-1 and TRBJ2-1; D could derive from TRBD1 or TRBD2 (5 bases each). With 5 bases removed from V and 0 bases from J, the gap between germline ends came to 14 bases. Germline assignment: CDR1 SQVTM and CDR2 ANQGSEA. The CDR3 has 15 residues. The CDR3 nucleotides read TGCAGCGTTCCGACAGCGGAGAGCTCCTACAATGAGCAGTTCTTC. This gives the protein CSVPTAESSYNEQFF.

CDR3 protein: CAIGRTGENQPQHF. CDR3 nucleotides: TGTGCCATCGGCCGGACAGGAGAAAATCAGCCCCAGCATTTT. The V gene is TRBV10-3, the J gene TRBJ1-5; 7 bases line up with TRBD1. Germline CDR1 and CDR2: ENHRY and SYGVKD. The CDR3 runs 14 residues. V lost 8 bases, J lost 4 bases, and 8 bases stayed unmatched.

This sequence joins TRBV19 and TRBJ2-1; D not certain. The CDR3 loop spans 14 amino acids. The V gene's germline CDR1 is LNHDA and CDR2 SQIVND (reference sequence). Trimming shortened V by 9 bases and J by 0 bases, and 12 bases separated the two germline ends. The chain's CDR3 is CASRTSSSYNEQFF. The CDR3 DNA reads as TGTGCCAGCAGAACATCTAGCTCCTACAATGAGCAGTTCTTC.

Concerning this clonotype itself: An end of the junction differs from the germline gene, which may be a read error. This chain joins TRBV7-8 and TRBJ2-3; 8 bases map to TRBD2. The length of the CDR3 is 15 residues. Germline assignment: CDR1 SGHVS and CDR2 FQNEAQ. CDR3 in DNA: TGTGGCAGCGGGGCCCGGGAGGGCAGTTCAGATACGCAGTATTTT. This gives the protein CGSGAREGSSDTQYF.

A few counts support this clonotype. V and J are TRBV6-2 or TRBV6-3 and TRBJ2-4; 7 nucleotides agree with TRBD1. The junction had 7 bases not matched to a gene; V was cut back by 5 bases and J by 9 bases. This CDR3 contains 13 residues. Germline CDR1 MNHEY, CDR2 SVGEGT. The DNA for the CDR3 is TGTGCCAGCAGTAAACGGGACAGCCCCATTCAGTACTTC. Its protein product is CASSKRDSPIQYF.

This clonotype turned up a few times. The chain has TRBV6-2 or TRBV6-3 and TRBJ2-7, with 8 bases identical to TRBD2. The CDR3 sequence is 15 residues long. The ends lost 5 bases at V and 0 bases at J; junction bases unmatched: 6. The germline V gene encodes CDR1 MNHEY and CDR2 SVGEGT. DNA for the CDR3: TGTGCCAGCAGTGACGCCGGGGGGGGCTCCTACGAGCAGTACTTC. This encodes CASSDAGGGSYEQYF.

The chain uses TRBV15 and TRBJ2-7, with 7 bases that match TRBD2. From germline, CDR1 is LNHNV and CDR2 YYDKDF (reference sequence). V shed 0 bases and J 4 bases; nucleotides not matched to a gene: 6. CDR3 size: 15 residues. The CDR3 region has the DNA TGTGCCACCAGCAGAGATAAGGGACTAATATACGAGCAGTACTTC. It is translated as CATSRDKGLIYEQYF. Full variable domain (rest looked up from reference TRBV15 and TRBJ2-7): DAMVIQNPRYQVTQFGKPVTLSCSQTLNHNVMYWYQQKSSQAPKLLFHYYDKDFNNEADTPDNFQSRRPNTSFCFLDIRSPGLGDTAMYLCATSRDKGLIYEQYFGPGTRLTVT.

Here the CDR3 DNA reads TGTGCCAGCGCATACCCGACAGGGGTTGGCACCGGGGAGCTGTTTTTT. Protein: CASAYPTGVGTGELFF. The V call is TRBV21-1, the J call TRBJ2-2; the DNA was not compared with TRBD1, the D call given in the table. TRBV21-1 is shown as a pseudogene. The CDR3 covers 16 residues.

This clonotype was counted between two and nine times. The rearrangement uses TRBV28 and TRBJ2-7, with TRBD2 identical over 9 bases. The CDR3 length is 14 residues. Germline CDR1 MDHEN, CDR2 SYDVKM. Trimming took 3 bases from V and 2 from J; bases not matched to a gene: 2. CDR3 coding DNA: TGTGCCAGCAGTTTCCTAGCGGGACCCTACGAGCAGTACTTC. Protein sequence: CASSFLAGPYEQYF.

A few counts support this clonotype. The chain is built from TRBV4-3 and TRBJ2-7, with 10 positions matching TRBD1. With V trimmed by 1 base and J by 1 base, 4 bases remained unmatched. Germline CDR1 is LGHNA and CDR2 is YSLEER. There are 16 residues in the CDR3. Here the CDR3 reads CASSQGGQGWSYEQYF. CDR3 coding DNA: TGCGCCAGCAGCCAAGGGGGACAGGGGTGGTCCTACGAGCAGTACTTC.

This clonotype turned up a few times. V is TRBV9 and J is TRBJ2-1; no definite D call. This CDR3 spans 13 amino acids. Germline-derived CDR1 and CDR2 are SGDLS and YYNGEE. Trimming left V 4 bases short and J 3 bases short, with 8 bases between. In DNA form, the CDR3 reads TGTGCCAGCAGCTACCCGGGCTACAATGAGCAGTTCTTC. Encoded protein: CASSYPGYNEQFF.

In this sample, this clonotype turned up a few times. The chain joins TRBV7-9 to TRBJ2-7; D is possibly TRBD1 or TRBD2 (5 bases each). CDR3 size: 13 residues. V lost 4 bases, J lost 4 bases, and 11 bases lay in between. Germline V CDR1 and CDR2: SEHNR, FQNEAQ (reference sequence). For the CDR3, the DNA is TGTGCCAGCAGCTACGACTGGGGGTACGAGCAGTACTTC. Protein: CASSYDWGYEQYF.

This clonotype turned up a few times. The chain is built from TRBV29-1 and TRBJ2-1; D remains ambiguous. With 0 bases removed from V and 0 bases from J, the gap between germline ends came to 6 bases. Germline lookup yields CDR1 SQVTM and CDR2 ANQGSEA. The CDR3 extends over 14 amino acids. Here the CDR3 DNA reads TGCAGCGTTGAAGACAGGAGCTCCTACAATGAGCAGTTCTTC. This sequence encodes CSVEDRSSYNEQFF.

The V call is TRBV5-6, the J call TRBJ1-1; unclear D gene. Trimming shortened V by 6 bases and J by 0 bases, and 15 bases separated the two germline ends. CDR3 length equals 15 residues. CDR1 and CDR2 from the germline V gene are SGHDT and YYEEEE. The CDR3 sequence is CASIPIQGLNTEAFF. The CDR3 DNA follows: TGTGCCAGCATTCCTATTCAAGGACTGAACACTGAAGCTTTCTTT. The whole variable domain, filled in from reference TRBV5-6 and TRBJ1-1, reads DAGVTQSPTHLIKTRGQQVTLRCSPKSGHDTVSWYQQALGQGPQFIFQYYEEEERQRGNFPDRFSGHQFPNYSSELNVNALLLGDSALYLCASIPIQGLNTEAFFGQGTRLTVV.

This clonotype was seen more than once but under ten times. The chain employs TRBV5-4 and TRBJ2-3, with D unclear. CDR1 is SGHNT and CDR2 is YYREEE in the germline V gene (reference sequence). V lost 0 bases to trimming and J lost 4 bases, with 12 bases between them. CDR3 length: 15 amino acids. The CDR3 here is CASSLAGIKADTQYF. The CDR3 coding sequence is TGTGCCAGCAGCTTGGCGGGTATCAAGGCAGATACGCAGTATTTT.

V and J are TRBV9 and TRBJ2-7; 7 bases agree with TRBD1. Germline loops: CDR1 SGDLS, CDR2 YYNGEE. The CDR3 runs 14 residues. Unmatched junction bases numbered 4, after V lost 2 bases and J lost 2 bases. CDR3 region: CASSVRDRPYEQYF. CDR3 DNA: TGTGCCAGCAGCGTCCGGGACAGACCCTACGAGCAGTACTTC.

In its sample, this clonotype was seen a few times. This chain joins TRBV7-2 and TRBJ1-2; tentative D call: TRBD1 (5 bases). The CDR3 is 15 residues long. Trimming shortened V by 4 bases and J by 5 bases, and 17 bases separated the two germline ends. Germline V CDR1 and CDR2: SGHTA, FQGNSA. In DNA, the CDR3 is TGTGCCAGCAGCTCCCTCGGGGGGGTTCATTATGGCTACACCTTC. Protein sequence: CASSSLGGVHYGYTF.

The genes are TRBV6-5 and TRBJ2-7; D is ambiguous. The length of the CDR3 is 14 residues. The germline V and J ends were trimmed by 1 base and 2 bases, with 9 bases remaining between them. CDR1 and CDR2 (germline): MNHEY, SVGAGI. CDR3 sequence reads: CASSYFPGTYEQYF. The CDR3 bases are TGTGCCAGCAGTTACTTCCCAGGAACCTACGAGCAGTACTTC.

This clonotype was counted between two and nine times. The J gene is TRBJ2-1, the V gene TRBV7-3, with a possible D match to TRBD2 (6 bases). CDR3 size: 16 residues. V was clipped by 2 bases and J by 1 base, with 12 bases between them. Germline CDR1 reads SGHTA; CDR2 reads FQGTGA. CDR3 region: CASSLSGSGSYNEQFF. The CDR3 DNA sequence: TGTGCCAGCAGCTTATCCGGGAGCGGGTCCTACAATGAGCAGTTCTTC.